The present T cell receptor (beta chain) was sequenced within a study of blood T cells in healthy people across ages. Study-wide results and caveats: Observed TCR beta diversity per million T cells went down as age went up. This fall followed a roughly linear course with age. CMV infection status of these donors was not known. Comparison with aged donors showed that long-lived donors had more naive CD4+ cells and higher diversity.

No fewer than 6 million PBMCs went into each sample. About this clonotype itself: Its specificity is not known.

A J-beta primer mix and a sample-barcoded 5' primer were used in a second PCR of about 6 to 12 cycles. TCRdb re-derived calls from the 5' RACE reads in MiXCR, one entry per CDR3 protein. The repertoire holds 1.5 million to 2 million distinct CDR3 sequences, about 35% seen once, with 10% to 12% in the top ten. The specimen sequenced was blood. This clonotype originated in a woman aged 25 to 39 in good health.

CDR3 amino acids: CASSPPYDSHEQYF. CDR3 nucleotides: TGTGCCAGCTCACCACCGTACGACAGCCACGAGCAGTACTTC. V gene TRBV18 combines with J gene TRBJ2-7; perhaps TRBD1 as D (5 bases). CDR1 is KGHSH, CDR2 LQKENI, per germline. Trimming shortened V by 0 bases and J by 5 bases, and 11 bases separated the two germline ends. The CDR3 has 14 residues.